This T cell receptor beta chain was profiled in a study of beta chain bispecific antibodies for T cell cancers. Overall study results and limits: In these mixed samples, most targeted TRBV reads derived from the leukemia cell line. Only targeted and closely related TRBV genes appeared affected. After anti-TRBV12 rather than anti-CD19 exposure, TRBV12-3 made up over 97% less of total TRBV signal.

Either OKT3 anti-CD3 antibody or CD3/CD28 beads expanded T cells from blood mononuclear cells over roughly 3 days. Jurkat-T cell coculture with anti-TRBV12, compared with an anti-CD19 control. V lost 6 bases, J lost 10 bases, and 15 bases lay in between. The V gene's germline CDR1 is WNHNN and CDR2 SYGVQD (reference sequence). The CDR3 is made up of 13 amino acids. TCRdb re-called the 5' RACE reads through MiXCR, storing one row per CDR3 protein. The table lists about 20,000 distinct CDR3 sequences, more than 2% of them singletons, with about 4.8% in the top ten. This clonotype is medium-sized in the sample. Antigen: not known.

The sequenced sample was healthy donor T cells cultured with leukemia cells, obtained from a culture containing a bispecific antibody targeting TCR Vbeta12. The clonotype comes from a human donor in good health. Some clones in this sample may be carry-over from other donors' samples. This chain links TRBV10-1 with TRBJ1-4, with no clear D. For the CDR3, the DNA is TGCGCCAGCAGGGATCACAATGAGGGAAAACTGTTTTTT. Amino acids: CASRDHNEGKLFF.